The following is a T cell receptor (beta chain) sequence with its context. Its antigen is not identified. The data were taken from a study of radiotherapy plus CTLA-4 blockade in lung cancer. The wider study: Objective response was observed in 18% of patients, and disease control in roughly 30%. Points from the study as a whole: Radiotherapy with ipilimumab was followed by blood expansion of tumor-derived clones. The best prediction of response reportedly came from early blood T cell clone dynamics, with interferon-beta.

Produced via immunoSEQ multiplex PCR; TCRdb's table is partial and in-frame only. The sample yields approximately 69,000 clones, 78% seen once. Germline V gives CDR1 SQVTM, CDR2 ANQGSEA. Trimming removed 5 bases at V and 4 bases at J, with 14 bases between. The CDR3 length is 13 residues. The TCR comes from a human donor with non-small cell lung cancer who had a complete response to radiotherapy plus ipilimumab. Sequences were derived from peripheral blood, sampled from a patient treated with radiotherapy plus ipilimumab. The chain couples TRBV29-1 to TRBJ1-2, with TRBD1 as a possible D gene (5 bases). Here the CDR3 DNA reads TGCAGCGTTTATGGGGTTGGGGCCTATGGCTACACCTTC. It codes for CSVYGVGAYGYTF.